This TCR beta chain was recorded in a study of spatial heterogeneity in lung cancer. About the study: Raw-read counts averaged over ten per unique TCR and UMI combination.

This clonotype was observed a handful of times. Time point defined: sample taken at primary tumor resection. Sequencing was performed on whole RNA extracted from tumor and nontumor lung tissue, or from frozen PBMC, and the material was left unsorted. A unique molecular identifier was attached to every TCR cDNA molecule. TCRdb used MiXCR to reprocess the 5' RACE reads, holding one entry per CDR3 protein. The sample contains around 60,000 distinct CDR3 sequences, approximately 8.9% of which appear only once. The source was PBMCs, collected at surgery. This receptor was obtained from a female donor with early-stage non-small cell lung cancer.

The CDR3 DNA reads TGCGCCAGCCCGGACAGGGGCTACGAGCAGTACTTC. Amino acid sequence: CASPDRGYEQYF. The chain carries TRBV23-1 and TRBJ2-7; 9 nucleotides align to TRBD1. TRBV23-1 is marked as an open reading frame, function uncertain. CDR3 size: 12 residues. Trimming removed 8 bases from V and 3 bases from J; junction bases left unmatched: 2.